Listed below are T cell receptor beta chains from one sample, sequenced in a study of blood T cell repertoires in COVID-19. Assay used: immunoSEQ multiplex PCR; TCRdb lists only in-frame clones, some missing. The sample has around 300,000 clones, less than 90% seen once. The sequenced sample consisted of PBMCs or T cells enriched from blood (not recorded which). These receptors came from a woman aged 50 to 65 who had recovered from COVID-19. Each CDR3 is given with its conserved first and last residue. A D gene is named only where the DNA matches it firmly. Only part of the rows carry a size: once, few, many, or a class if the clone is expanded.

CDR3	DNA	D	J	size	V
CASSSLAGVPEQYF	TGTGCCAGCAGCTCTCTAGCGGGAGTCCCCGAGCAGTACTTC	TRBD2	TRBJ2-7	-	TRBV5-6
CSVDGTGDREQFF	TGCAGCGTAGACGGGACAGGGGATCGTGAGCAGTTCTTC	TRBD1	TRBJ2-1	-	TRBV29-1
CASSGQANTEAFF	TGTGCCAGCAGCGGACAGGCGAACACTGAAGCTTTCTTT	TRBD1	TRBJ1-1	-	TRBV6-5
CASREVLPGYEQYF	TGTGCCAGTCGGGAGGTCCTACCGGGCTACGAGCAGTACTTC	TRBD2	TRBJ2-7	-	TRBV27
CASSQETWGPQPQHF	TGTGCCAGCAGCCAAGAAACTTGGGGCCCTCAGCCCCAGCATTTT	-	TRBJ1-5	-	TRBV4-2
CASSSRASGETTDTQYF	TGTGCCAGCAGCTCCCGAGCTAGCGGGGAGACCACAGATACGCAGTATTTT	TRBD2	TRBJ2-3	-	TRBV9
CAIDGVLAKNIQYF	TGCGCCATCGACGGAGTTCTGGCCAAAAACATTCAGTACTTC	-	TRBJ2-4	-	TRBV23-1
CASSLGLAGVTKAETQYF	TGTGCCAGCAGCTTGGGACTAGCGGGAGTTACGAAGGCAGAGACCCAGTACTTC	TRBD2	TRBJ2-5	-	TRBV5-4
CASSPLADLSYEQYF	TGTGCCAGCAGTCCCCTAGCGGACCTCTCCTACGAGCAGTACTTC	TRBD2	TRBJ2-7	-	TRBV27
CASTSSDQPRGGYTF	TGTGCCAGCACCTCGTCGGACCAGCCCAGGGGTGGCTACACCTTC	-	TRBJ1-2	-	TRBV28
CASSESSGKADTQYF	TGTGCCAGCAGCGAGTCCAGCGGGAAAGCAGATACGCAGTATTTT	TRBD2	TRBJ2-3	-	TRBV7-3
CAQIAGAHEQYF	TGTGCCCAGATAGCGGGAGCCCACGAGCAGTACTTC	TRBD2	TRBJ2-7	-	TRBV7-3
CSVEPGLAAYEQFF	TGCAGCGTTGAACCGGGACTAGCGGCCTATGAGCAGTTCTTC	TRBD2	TRBJ2-1	-	TRBV29-1
CASSRGLASTDTQYF	TGTGCCAGCAGCCGCGGACTAGCCTCAACAGATACGCAGTATTTT	TRBD2	TRBJ2-3	-	TRBV7-2
CASTKTSGYTGELFF	TGTGCCAGTACGAAGACTAGCGGGTACACCGGGGAGCTGTTTTTT	TRBD2	TRBJ2-2	once	TRBV19
CASSYSAVTGGLANEKLFF	TGTGCCAGCAGTTACTCGGCGGTGACAGGGGGTTTAGCTAATGAAAAACTGTTTTTT	TRBD1	TRBJ1-4	few	TRBV6-2/TRBV6-3
CASSANRGRVEKLFF	TGTGCCAGCAGCGCAAACAGGGGGCGCGTTGAAAAACTGTTTTTT	TRBD1	TRBJ1-4	-	TRBV7-6
CASSLGGLQGARYGYTF	TGTGCCAGCAGTTTGGGGGGCCTACAGGGGGCCCGCTATGGCTACACCTTC	TRBD1	TRBJ1-2	-	TRBV28
CASSTGNSPLHF	TGTGCCAGCAGCACAGGGAATTCACCCCTCCACTTT	-	TRBJ1-6	-	TRBV12-3/TRBV12-4
CASSSVAGSPAEQYF	TGTGCCAGCAGCTCCGTGGCGGGTTCCCCCGCCGAGCAGTACTTC	-	TRBJ2-7	-	TRBV7-2
CASSLAGAGNTGELFF	TGTGCCAGCAGCTTAGCAGGAGCGGGGAACACCGGGGAGCTGTTTTTT	-	TRBJ2-2	-	TRBV7-2
CASSARVYYGYTF	TGTGCCAGCAGCGCACGGGTTTACTATGGCTACACCTTC	-	TRBJ1-2	-	TRBV7-2
CSAPRSDTQYF	TGCAGTGCCCCGAGGAGTGATACGCAGTATTTT	-	TRBJ2-3	-	TRBV20-1
CASSPTSGIADTQYF	TGTGCCAGCTCCCCGACTAGCGGGATCGCAGATACGCAGTATTTT	TRBD2	TRBJ2-3	-	TRBV18
CASSQSEVGTGCYNEQFF	TGCGCCAGCAGTCAATCGGAGGTTGGGACAGGCTGCTACAATGAGCAGTTCTTC	TRBD1	TRBJ2-1	-	TRBV23-1
CATRGTSGTEAFF	TGTGCCACCAGAGGTACTAGCGGCACTGAAGCTTTCTTT	-	TRBJ1-1	few	TRBV24-1
CASSQDAGTGVNEKLFF	TGTGCCAGCAGCCAAGATGCGGGGACAGGAGTTAATGAAAAACTGTTTTTT	TRBD1	TRBJ1-4	-	TRBV4-2
CASSSGGTGGDGYTF	TGTGCCAGCAGTTCCGGTGGGACAGGCGGAGATGGCTACACCTTC	TRBD1	TRBJ1-2	-	TRBV6-5
CASSGQGSYGYTF	TGTGCCAGCAGTGGACAGGGAAGCTATGGCTACACCTTC	TRBD1	TRBJ1-2	-	TRBV2
CASSQDTTANSPLHF	TGCGCCAGCAGCCAAGATACGACAGCTAATTCACCCCTCCACTTT	-	TRBJ1-6	-	TRBV4-3
CASTKNLNREGSNQPQHF	TGTGCCAGCACAAAAAACCTCAACAGGGAAGGGAGCAATCAGCCCCAGCATTTT	-	TRBJ1-5	few	TRBV19
CASSLMPAGAETQYF	TGTGCCAGCAGCTTGATGCCCGCAGGGGCAGAGACCCAGTACTTC	-	TRBJ2-5	-	TRBV5-8
CASAGQARVNSPLHF	TGTGCCAGCGCAGGACAGGCCAGAGTGAATTCACCCCTCCACTTT	TRBD1	TRBJ1-6	-	TRBV2
CASSPNPRTTRSGQFF	TGTGCCAGCAGTCCGAACCCCCGGACTACCCGGTCTGGGCAGTTCTTC	-	TRBJ2-1	once	TRBV2
CASSPGGGKDTQYF	TGTGCCAGCTCGCCAGGGGGAGGAAAAGATACGCAGTATTTT	-	TRBJ2-3	-	TRBV11-2
CASSSGQGRVYGYTF	TGTGCCAGCAGCTCGGGACAGGGAAGGGTCTATGGCTACACCTTC	TRBD1	TRBJ1-2	-	TRBV6-5
CASSFEGSEQFF	TGTGCCAGCAGCTTCGAGGGTAGTGAGCAGTTCTTC	-	TRBJ2-1	-	TRBV5-4
CASSLGTGGPQETQYF	TGTGCCAGCAGCCTAGGTACAGGGGGGCCGCAAGAGACCCAGTACTTC	TRBD1	TRBJ2-5	-	TRBV7-3
CSAQPPRDEQFF	TGCAGCGCCCAACCGCCGAGGGATGAGCAGTTCTTC	-	TRBJ2-1	-	TRBV29-1
CASSLGGQVYQPQHF	TGTGCCAGCAGCCTGGGCGGACAGGTCTATCAGCCCCAGCATTTT	TRBD1	TRBJ1-5	once	TRBV28
CASSPLDTGNTIYF	TGTGCCAGCTCACCATTAGACACTGGAAACACCATATATTTT	-	TRBJ1-3	-	TRBV18
CAWSVQDGLRALNTEAFF	TGTGCCTGGAGTGTACAAGATGGGCTGAGGGCTTTGAACACTGAAGCTTTCTTT	-	TRBJ1-1	-	TRBV30
CASSYVSYYGYTF	TGTGCCAGCAGTTACGTATCGTACTATGGCTACACCTTC	-	TRBJ1-2	-	TRBV6-5
CAWSPGLAGYEQYF	TGTGCCTGGAGTCCCGGACTAGCGGGCTACGAGCAGTACTTC	TRBD2	TRBJ2-7	-	TRBV30
CASSRGQNNQPQHF	TGTGCCAGCAGCCGGGGACAAAACAATCAGCCCCAGCATTTT	-	TRBJ1-5	-	TRBV3-1/TRBV3-2
CASSLEVSYEQYF	TGTGCCAGCAGTTTGGAGGTATCCTACGAGCAGTACTTC	-	TRBJ2-7	few	TRBV12-3/TRBV12-4
CASRLRAGGGYEQYF	TGTGCCAGCAGGCTCAGGGCGGGGGGCGGATACGAGCAGTACTTC	TRBD2	TRBJ2-7	-	TRBV7-9
CASTATDTQYF	TGTGCCAGCACAGCGACAGATACGCAGTATTTT	-	TRBJ2-3	-	TRBV12-3/TRBV12-4
CSASIPRGNQPQHF	TGCAGTGCTAGTATCCCAAGAGGCAATCAGCCCCAGCATTTT	-	TRBJ1-5	-	TRBV20-1
CATSGRGLAGGLHNTGELFF	TGTGCCACCAGCGGGAGGGGGCTAGCGGGAGGCCTTCACAACACCGGGGAGCTGTTTTTT	TRBD2	TRBJ2-2	once	TRBV15
CASSVATSGLTDTQYF	TGTGCCAGCAGCGTAGCGACCAGCGGACTCACAGATACGCAGTATTTT	-	TRBJ2-3	-	TRBV9
CASSETGGAYNEQFF	TGTGCCAGCAGTGAGACAGGGGGCGCTTACAATGAGCAGTTCTTC	TRBD1	TRBJ2-1	-	TRBV25-1
CASSLEGRRNQPQHF	TGTGCCAGCAGCTTAGAAGGACGGAGGAATCAGCCCCAGCATTTT	-	TRBJ1-5	-	TRBV11-2
CASRPSTGKSSEQYF	TGTGCCAGCAGACCCTCGACAGGGAAGTCCAGCGAGCAGTACTTC	TRBD1	TRBJ2-7	-	TRBV28
CASSFGGVDYEQYF	TGTGCCAGCAGTTTTGGGGGCGTAGACTACGAGCAGTACTTC	-	TRBJ2-7	-	TRBV6-5